A selection of T cell receptor beta chains follows, all from one sample in a study of identical twins. MiXCR was run by TCRdb on the 5' RACE reads, yielding one entry per CDR3 protein. The sample holds roughly 290,000 distinct CDR3 sequences, more than 6.5% seen once. The data were also submitted as part of a second study, on yellow fever vaccine responses in identical twins.

Specimen: memory (CD45RO+) T cells sorted from blood. These receptors were collected from a woman aged 18-29 years in good health. The CDR3 runs from the conserved cysteine through the conserved F or W. Each record gives: clone size, V gene, D gene, J gene, CDR3 DNA, CDR3 protein. A D gene is named only where the DNA matches it firmly. Expanded clones get a size class; other rows say once, few or many, or leave the size out.

>NA|TRBV11-2|NA|TRBJ1-3
TGTGCCAGCAGCGCGGGTATTACCTCTGGAAACACCATATATTTT
CASSAGITSGNTIYF
>few|TRBV29-1|NA|TRBJ2-1
TGCAGCGTTCACATCCTAGTTCGTCAGAACTACAATGAGCAGTTCTTC
CSVHILVRQNYNEQFF
>NA|TRBV12-3/TRBV12-4|TRBD1|TRBJ2-5
TGTGCCAGCAGATGGACAGGGTCTCAAGAGACCCAGTACTTC
CASRWTGSQETQYF
>many|TRBV5-1|NA|TRBJ1-4
TGCGCCAGCAGCTTGTCAGGGCCCCCTAATGAAAAACTGTTTTTT
CASSLSGPPNEKLFF
>many|TRBV12-3/TRBV12-4|TRBD1|TRBJ1-1
TGTGCCAGCAGTTTAGGGGGACAGATTGAAGCTTTCTTT
CASSLGGQIEAFF
>few|TRBV19|TRBD2|TRBJ2-1
TGTGCCAGTAGTGGATTCGGGACTAGCGAAATCAATGAGCAGTTCTTC
CASSGFGTSEINEQFF
>many|TRBV5-1|TRBD1|TRBJ1-1
TGCGCCAGCAGCTTGGATGGGACAGGGGTCACTGAAGCTTTCTTT
CASSLDGTGVTEAFF
>NA|TRBV28|NA|TRBJ2-5
TGTGCCAGCAGTTTATTCGCGGGCGGGGAGACCCAGTACTTC
CASSLFAGGETQYF
>many|TRBV11-1|TRBD2|TRBJ2-3
TGTGCCAGCAGCTTAGACCAGGGACTAGCGGGAGGGCCTCGAACAGATACGCAGTATTTT
CASSLDQGLAGGPRTDTQYF
>many|TRBV5-1|NA|TRBJ2-3
TGCGCCAGCAGCCGGGACCCCGCGAGCACAGATACGCAGTATTTT
CASSRDPASTDTQYF
>few|TRBV7-9|NA|TRBJ1-1
TGTGCCAGCAGCCCGGCGGGGAGCACTGAAGCTTTCTTT
CASSPAGSTEAFF
>many|TRBV5-5|NA|TRBJ2-5
TGTGCCAGCAGCTTTTACGGACCACAAGAGACCCAGTACTTC
CASSFYGPQETQYF
>NA|TRBV19|NA|TRBJ1-2
TGTGCCAGTAGTATACGGGGGGCAGCGGGCTATGGCTACACCTTC
CASSIRGAAGYGYTF
>few|TRBV2|NA|TRBJ2-5
TGTGCCAGCACTGCAGACCCTTTTGCGGGGACCCAGTACTTC
CASTADPFAGTQYF
>NA|TRBV18|NA|TRBJ2-5
TGTGCCAGCTCACCACAATGCGGGGCGCAAGAGACCCAGTACTTC
CASSPQCGAQETQYF
>NA|TRBV19|TRBD1|TRBJ1-2
TGTGCCAGTAGCCGCAGGACGGGACAGCCACACTATGGCTACACCTTC
CASSRRTGQPHYGYTF
>few|TRBV2|NA|TRBJ2-7
TGTGCCAGCAGTTCGGACCTTAACGAGCAGTACTTC
CASSSDLNEQYF
>few|TRBV20-1|NA|TRBJ2-7
TGCAGTGCTAGAGGAGCTATTGGCGAGCAGTACTTC
CSARGAIGEQYF
>few|TRBV5-1|NA|TRBJ2-7
TGCGCCAGCAGCTTCGGGCAGATGGGAAACTACGAGCAGTACTTC
CASSFGQMGNYEQYF
>many|TRBV6-1|NA|TRBJ2-3
TGTGCCAGTTGGGAAGGAGAGCGGATCACAGATACGCAGTATTTT
CASWEGERITDTQYF
>few|TRBV7-2|NA|TRBJ2-5
TGTGCCAGCAGCTTAATTCCCCAAGAGACCCAGTACTTC
CASSLIPQETQYF
>few|TRBV7-8|NA|TRBJ2-1
TGTGCCAGCGGGACAATTGAATCCTACAATGAGCAGTTCTTC
CASGTIESYNEQFF
>NA|TRBV6-5|NA|TRBJ2-2
TGTGCCAGCAGTTACTCGTCGGGAACCGGGGAGCTGTTTTTT
CASSYSSGTGELFF
>NA|TRBV1|NA|TRBJ2-5
TGCACCAGCAGTGTAGACGCAGGAAGTTTGGAGACCCAGTACTTC
CTSSVDAGSLETQYF
>many|TRBV10-3|NA|TRBJ1-2
TGTGCCATCAGTGCAAGCTCGGACAGCTACACCTTC
CAISASSDSYTF
>many|TRBV5-1|NA|TRBJ2-3
TGCGCCAGCAGCTTGTCCGGGACAATAGGAGATACGCAGTATTTT
CASSLSGTIGDTQYF
>few|TRBV2|NA|TRBJ2-5
TGTGCCAGCAGTGAATACCGGGAGACCCAGTACTTC
CASSEYRETQYF
>many|TRBV7-8|TRBD1|TRBJ1-2
TGTGCCAGCAGCTTAGGGGGACAGGGTTATGGCTACACCTTC
CASSLGGQGYGYTF
>NA|TRBV12-3/TRBV12-4|NA|TRBJ1-2
TGTGCCAGCAGTTTGGGTCCTTATGGCTACACCTTC
CASSLGPYGYTF
>NA|TRBV15|NA|TRBJ2-3
TGTGCCACCAGCAACGGGGGGCCTATTAGCACAGATACGCAGTATTTT
CATSNGGPISTDTQYF
>NA|TRBV12-3/TRBV12-4|TRBD2|TRBJ2-3
TGTGCCAGCAGCCGAGTACGACTAGCGGGAGGAACTCGGGGTACGCAGTATTTT
CASSRVRLAGGTRGTQYF
>NA|TRBV4-1|NA|TRBJ2-7
TGCGCCAGCAGCCGGGAACAGGGATATCTAACGCGAGAGCAGTACTTC
CASSREQGYLTREQYF
>NA|TRBV7-2|NA|TRBJ1-6
TGTGCCAGCAGCCTAGGGTTTTTCGCCTCACCCCTCCACTTT
CASSLGFFASPLHF
>NA|TRBV5-5|NA|TRBJ2-7
TGTGCCAGCAGCGCGGACAGTCAAGGTTCCTACGAGCAGTACTTC
CASSADSQGSYEQYF
>many|TRBV7-3|NA|TRBJ2-3
TGTGCCAGCAGCGCCACTAGCACAGATACGCAGTATTTT
CASSATSTDTQYF
>few|TRBV20-1|NA|TRBJ2-7
TGCAGTGCTAGAGTGCCGGGTACCTACGAGCAGTACTTC
CSARVPGTYEQYF
>NA|TRBV5-6|NA|TRBJ2-6
TGTGCCAGCAGCCCCCGGACCGAGAACTCTGGGGCCAACGTCCTGACTTTC
CASSPRTENSGANVLTF
>NA|TRBV15|TRBD2|TRBJ2-1
TGTGCCACCAGCAAGTCGGGAGGGCCCCTCAATGAGCAGTTCTTC
CATSKSGGPLNEQFF
>NA|TRBV27|NA|TRBJ2-1
TGTGCCAGCAGTCAGTATAGGGGGATGGGTGAGCAGTTCTTC
CASSQYRGMGEQFF
>few|TRBV6-6|NA|TRBJ2-5
TGTGCCAGCACCAAAGGGGTTGAGACCCAGTACTTC
CASTKGVETQYF
>NA|TRBV5-1|NA|TRBJ2-5
TGCGCCAGCAGCTTGCACTTACAAGAGACCCAGTACTTC
CASSLHLQETQYF
>few|TRBV21-1|NA|TRBJ1-4
TGTGCCACCCTGACAGGGGGCGAAAAACTGTTTTTT
CATLTGGEKLFF
>few|TRBV27|TRBD2|TRBJ2-5
TGTGCCAGCAGTCCCACTAGCGGCGAACACCAAGAGACCCAGTACTTC
CASSPTSGEHQETQYF
>many|TRBV6-5|TRBD1|TRBJ2-7
TGTGCCAGCAGTTACACCGGGACAGATGGCGACGAGCAGTACTTC
CASSYTGTDGDEQYF
>NA|TRBV6-1|NA|TRBJ1-6
TGTGCCAGCAGTGGTCGCTCTTTCAATTCACCCCTCCACTTT
CASSGRSFNSPLHF
>many|TRBV25-1|TRBD1|TRBJ1-2
TGTGCCAGCAGTGCCCCCGGGACAGCCGCTCGGTACGGCTACACCTTC
CASSAPGTAARYGYTF
>many|TRBV5-1|NA|TRBJ1-2
TGCGCCAGCAGCGCAAGTACCGGGACGGGGGATGGCTACACCTTC
CASSASTGTGDGYTF
>NA|TRBV6-1|TRBD1|TRBJ1-2
TGTGCCAGCAGTGAAATAATAGGGACAGCCTATGGCTACACCTTC
CASSEIIGTAYGYTF
>many|TRBV24-1|NA|TRBJ1-2
TGTGCCACCAGCCCTGGCGGGGGGGCTAACTATGGCTACACCTTC
CATSPGGGANYGYTF
>many|TRBV29-1|NA|TRBJ2-1
TGCAGCGCCCGGCCCCCCCCCCGGGCTTACAATGAGCAGTTCTTC
CSARPPPRAYNEQFF
>many|TRBV12-3/TRBV12-4|NA|TRBJ2-2
TGTGCCAGCAGTTTAAGCAGGTCGAACACCGGGGAGCTGTTTTTT
CASSLSRSNTGELFF
>few|TRBV2|NA|TRBJ2-5
TGTGCCAGCACCGGCGACGGCCAAGAGACCCAGTACTTC
CASTGDGQETQYF
>few|TRBV7-9|TRBD1|TRBJ1-1
TGTGCCAGCAGCTTAGGCACAGGGGAAGGCACTGAAGCTTTCTTT
CASSLGTGEGTEAFF
>few|TRBV4-1|NA|TRBJ1-6
TGCGCCAGCAGCCAGGGGCAGGCGGTCTCACCCCTCCACTTT
CASSQGQAVSPLHF
>few|TRBV10-3|TRBD2|TRBJ2-3
TGTGCCATCAGTGACGGGACTAGCGGGAGAAATACGCAGTATTTT
CAISDGTSGRNTQYF
>many|TRBV7-9|NA|TRBJ1-3
TGTGCCAGCAGCCCAAGCGGAAACACCATATATTTT
CASSPSGNTIYF
>few|TRBV20-1|TRBD1|TRBJ2-1
TGCAGTGCTAGTCGTAACTGGCCGGGACAGGGTCTTGAGCAGTTCTTC
CSASRNWPGQGLEQFF
>NA|TRBV6-5|TRBD1|TRBJ1-2
TGTGCCAGCAGTTACTCGGGGGGACAGGGGTTTGGCTACACCTTC
CASSYSGGQGFGYTF
>many|TRBV5-1|TRBD2|TRBJ2-7
TGCGCCAGCAAGCTAGCGGGAGGTGACGAGCAGTACTTC
CASKLAGGDEQYF